Following are 16 T cell receptor beta chains from one sample sequenced in a study of T cell repertoires in cytomegalovirus infection. Using its own MiXCR run on the reads, TCRdb lists one record per CDR3 protein. Counted here are approximately 200,000 distinct CDR3 sequences, about 28% occurring once; the ten biggest clones make up about 31%. Sequences were obtained from PBMCs. These TCRs come from a human donor in good health (CMV status not recorded). Some clones in this sample may be carry-over from other donors' samples.

The chain has TRBV20-1 and TRBJ1-2; 7 bases map to TRBD1. This CDR3 is 13 amino acids long. CDR1 DFQATT and CDR2 SNEGSKA come from the germline V gene (reference sequence). V shed 6 bases, J shed 4 bases, and the junction held 8 bases outside the gene matches. CDR3 in DNA: TGCAGTGCGAGGGGGCCAAGCCCCTATGGCTACACCTTC. The encoded protein is CSARGPSPYGYTF.

The CDR3 sequence: CASRQQGAPTEAFF. The CDR3 DNA sequence: TGCGCCAGCAGACAACAGGGGGCGCCTACTGAAGCTTTCTTT. The rearrangement links TRBV4-1 to TRBJ1-1; TRBD1 matches 9 bases. V lost 6 bases, J lost 5 bases, and 7 bases stayed unmatched. The CDR3 runs to 14 residues. Germline loops: CDR1 MGHRA, CDR2 YSYEKL.

The table lists this clonotype with many counts. The chain is built from TRBV7-8 and TRBJ1-2; D is undetermined. The CDR3 is 15 amino acids. V was cut by 5 bases and J by 7 bases, with 20 bases left in between. Germline V CDR1 and CDR2: SGHVS, FQNEAQ. The CDR3 spells CASSPRAGHPGGYTF. The CDR3 region has the DNA TGTGCCAGCAGCCCACGGGCCGGGCACCCGGGTGGCTACACCTTC.

Comments on this clonotype: Just one base apart from a much larger clone, this may be a read error. This chain links TRBV28 with TRBJ2-5, with D uncertain. CDR1 is MDHEN and CDR2 is SYDVKM in the germline V gene. V was shortened by 2 bases and J by 4 bases, with 11 bases between the two germline ends. This CDR3 contains 14 residues. As DNA, the CDR3 is TGTGCCAGCAGTTTAACGCAGAGTGGAGAGACCCAGTACTTC. This encodes CASSLTQSGETQYF.

The J gene is TRBJ2-2, the V gene TRBV7-6; the D gene is possibly TRBD2 (6 bases). This CDR3 region has 14 residues. CDR1 is SGHVS, CDR2 FNYEAQ, per germline. V dropped 3 bases and J dropped 4 bases, with 9 bases sitting between them. Here the CDR3 reads CASSFGGTTGELFF. CDR3 DNA sequence: TGTGCCAGCAGCTTTGGGGGGACCACCGGGGAGCTGTTTTTT.

This clonotype was counted between two and nine times. The chain links TRBV7-2 to TRBJ2-3, with 8 bases that match TRBD1. Trimming at V came to 3 bases and at J to 6 bases, leaving 5 bases not matched to a gene. The CDR3 loop spans 14 amino acids. CDR1 SGHTA and CDR2 FQGNSA come from the germline V gene. CDR3 nucleotide sequence: TGTGCCAGCAGCTTCCGGACAGGGTGGGATACGCAGTATTTT. Translated, it gives CASSFRTGWDTQYF.

The chain carries TRBV6-1 and TRBJ2-1, with 8 bases matching TRBD1. The CDR3 spans 16 residues. J lost 8 bases, V lost 0 bases, and 9 bases had no gene match. The germline V gene encodes CDR1 MNHNS and CDR2 SASEGT. For the CDR3, the DNA is TGTGCCAGCAGTGAAGCGCCGACAGGGGTTAAGGATGAGCAGTTCTTC. It translates to CASSEAPTGVKDEQFF.

The V gene is TRBV5-4, the J gene TRBJ1-2; 9 bases are shared with TRBD1. The CDR3 sequence is 16 residues long. The ends lost 7 bases at V and 0 bases at J; junction bases unmatched: 10. Germline assignment: CDR1 SGHNT and CDR2 YYREEE (reference sequence). CDR3 DNA: TGTGCCAGCGCATTGGGACAGGGAAGAACTAACTATGGCTACACCTTC. This encodes CASALGQGRTNYGYTF.

This clonotype appeared a few times. V usage is TRBV5-4 and J usage is TRBJ1-1; D possibly corresponds to TRBD1 (6 bases). V was clipped by 4 bases and J by 0 bases, with 13 bases between them. This CDR3 is built from 15 residues. CDR1 is SGHNT, CDR2 YYREEE, per germline (reference sequence). In DNA, the CDR3 is TGTGCCAGCAGCGGGGAGGGGGTTATGAACACTGAAGCTTTCTTT. It translates to CASSGEGVMNTEAFF.

CDR3 residues: CASSPPGTGEYGYTF. The DNA of the CDR3 is TGTGCCAGCTCACCACCTGGGACAGGGGAATATGGCTACACCTTC. The genes are TRBV18 and TRBJ1-2, with TRBD1 matching over 10 bases. Germline lookup yields CDR1 KGHSH and CDR2 LQKENI. Trimming removed 0 bases from V and 5 bases from J; junction bases left unmatched: 3. The length of the CDR3 is 15 residues. The full variable domain, completed using reference TRBV18 and TRBJ1-2, is NAGVMQNPRHLVRRRGQEARLRCSPMKGHSHVYWYRQLPEEGLKFMVYLQKENIIDESGMPKERFSAEFPKEGPSILRIQQVVRGDSAAYFCASSPPGTGEYGYTFGSGTRLTVV.

This clonotype was picked up a small number of times. The gene calls are TRBV20-1 and TRBJ2-5; 10 nucleotides agree with TRBD1. From germline, CDR1 is DFQATT and CDR2 SNEGSKA (reference sequence). The V segment lost 6 bases and the J segment 4 bases; nucleotides outside the gene matches: 17. This CDR3 has 17 residues. The DNA for the CDR3 is TGCAGTGCAACCGGGACAGGGGACTTCCAGGGCGGAGAGACCCAGTACTTC. This encodes CSATGTGDFQGGETQYF.

In DNA, the CDR3 is TGCAGTGCTAGAGATCTCAAACAGGGAGGGGAGACCCAGTACTTC. The encoded protein is CSARDLKQGGETQYF. The V and J genes are TRBV20-1 and TRBJ2-5, with TRBD2 as a possible D gene (7 bases). The CDR3 is made up of 15 amino acids. Trimming left V 0 bases short and J 5 bases short, with 16 bases between. In germline, CDR1 is DFQATT, CDR2 SNEGSKA (reference sequence).

V usage is TRBV27 and J usage is TRBJ1-1; 10 nucleotides match TRBD1. Germline CDR1 MNHEY, CDR2 SMNVEV (reference sequence). This CDR3 region has 15 residues. V trimming: 5 bases; J trimming: 2 bases; junction bases outside the gene matches: 5. The CDR3 spells CASSNRQGANTEAFF. CDR3 sequence (DNA): TGTGCCAGCAGTAATCGACAGGGGGCAAACACTGAAGCTTTCTTT.

The chain recombines TRBV7-6 with TRBJ1-5; D remains ambiguous. Germline V gives CDR1 SGHVS, CDR2 FNYEAQ. This CDR3 region has 14 residues. V was shortened by 5 bases and J by 6 bases, with 14 bases between the two germline ends. The CDR3 DNA follows: TGTGCCAGCAGCCTACTATACTCCGGTCAGCCCCAGCATTTT. This codes for CASSLLYSGQPQHF.

The rearrangement joins TRBV11-3 to TRBJ2-3, with a weak D call TRBD2 (6 bases). V was pared by 4 bases and J by 6 bases, with 14 bases between. The CDR3 runs to 14 residues. The germline V gene encodes CDR1 SGHNT and CDR2 YENEEA. As DNA, the CDR3 is TGTGCCAGCAGCTCCAACCCGAGCGGGGATACGCAGTATTTT. It translates to CASSSNPSGDTQYF.

The chain uses TRBV6-5 and TRBJ1-1, with TRBD1 identical over 10 bases. Germline CDR1 is MNHEY and CDR2 is SVGAGI. Trimming at V came to 5 bases and at J to 3 bases, leaving 9 bases not matched to a gene. There are 16 residues in the CDR3. The CDR3 sequence: CASSVRDRGLDTEAFF. The CDR3 region has the DNA TGTGCCAGCAGTGTTCGGGACAGGGGTTTGGACACTGAAGCTTTCTTT.